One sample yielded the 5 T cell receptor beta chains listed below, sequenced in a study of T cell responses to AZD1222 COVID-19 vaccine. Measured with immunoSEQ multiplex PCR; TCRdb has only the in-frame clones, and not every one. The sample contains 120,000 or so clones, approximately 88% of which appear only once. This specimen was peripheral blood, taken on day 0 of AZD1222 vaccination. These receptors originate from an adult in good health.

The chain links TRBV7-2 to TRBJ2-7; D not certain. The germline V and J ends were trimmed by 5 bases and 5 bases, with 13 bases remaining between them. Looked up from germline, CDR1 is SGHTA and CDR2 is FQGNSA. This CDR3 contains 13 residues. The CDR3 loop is CASSPLGSNEQYF. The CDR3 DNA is TGTGCCAGCAGCCCCCTCGGCAGCAACGAGCAGTACTTC. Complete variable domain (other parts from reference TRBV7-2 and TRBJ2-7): GAGVSQSPSNKVTEKGKDVELRCDPISGHTALYWYRQSLGQGLEFLIYFQGNSAPDKSGLPSDRFSAERTGGSVSTLTIQRTQQEDSAVYLCASSPLGSNEQYFGPGTRLTVT.

CDR3 DNA: TGTGCCACCAGTGACCCCCCCAATGAAAAACTGTTTTTT. Its translation is CATSDPPNEKLFF. The chain joins TRBV24-1 to TRBJ1-4; D not resolved. CDR3 size: 13 residues. The germline gives CDR1 KGHDR, CDR2 SFDVKD. V lost 4 bases and J lost 5, with 7 bases in between.

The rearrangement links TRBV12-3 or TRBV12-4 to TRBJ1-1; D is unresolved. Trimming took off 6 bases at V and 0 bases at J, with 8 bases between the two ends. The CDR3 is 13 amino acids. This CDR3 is CASSRGMNTEAFF. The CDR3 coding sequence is TGTGCCAGCAGCCGAGGGATGAACACTGAAGCTTTCTTT.

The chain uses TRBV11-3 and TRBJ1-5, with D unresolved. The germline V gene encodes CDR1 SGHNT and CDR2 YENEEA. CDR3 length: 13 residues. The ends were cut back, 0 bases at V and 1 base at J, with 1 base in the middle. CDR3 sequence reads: CASSLESNQPQHF. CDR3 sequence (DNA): TGTGCCAGCAGCTTAGAAAGCAATCAGCCCCAGCATTTT.

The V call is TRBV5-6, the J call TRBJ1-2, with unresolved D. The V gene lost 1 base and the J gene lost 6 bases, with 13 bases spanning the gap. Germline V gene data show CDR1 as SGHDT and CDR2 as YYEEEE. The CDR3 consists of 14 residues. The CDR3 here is CASSLKDGYNGYTF. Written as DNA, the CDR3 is TGTGCCAGCAGCTTGAAAGACGGGTACAATGGCTACACCTTC.